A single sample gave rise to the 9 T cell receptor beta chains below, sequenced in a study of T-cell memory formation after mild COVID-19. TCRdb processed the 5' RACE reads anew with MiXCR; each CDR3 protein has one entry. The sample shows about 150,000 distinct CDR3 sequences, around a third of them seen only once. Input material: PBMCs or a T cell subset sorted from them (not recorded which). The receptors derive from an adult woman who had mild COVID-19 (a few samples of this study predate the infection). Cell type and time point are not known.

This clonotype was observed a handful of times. The CDR3 DNA sequence: TGTGCCAGCACCCCTTCCTTGCTAGCCAAAAACATTCAGTACTTC. It yields the protein CASTPSLLAKNIQYF. The V gene is TRBV21-1, the J gene TRBJ2-4; no check of the table's D call, TRBD1, against the DNA was made. TRBV21-1 is an annotated pseudogene. The CDR3 is 15 residues long.

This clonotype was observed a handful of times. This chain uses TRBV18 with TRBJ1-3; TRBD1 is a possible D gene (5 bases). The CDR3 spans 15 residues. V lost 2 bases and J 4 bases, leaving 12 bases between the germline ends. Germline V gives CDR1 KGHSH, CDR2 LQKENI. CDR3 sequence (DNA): TGTGCCAGCTCACCAAATCAGGGTCACGGAAACACCATATATTTT. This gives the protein CASSPNQGHGNTIYF.

This CDR3 is CAIGTSGRTPLKETQYF. The CDR3 DNA follows: TGTGCCATTGGGACTAGCGGGAGGACCCCCTTAAAAGAGACCCAGTACTTC. V is TRBV27 and J is TRBJ2-5; 15 nucleotides agree with TRBD2. The CDR3 covers 17 residues. Looked up from germline, CDR1 is MNHEY and CDR2 is SMNVEV (reference sequence). The trim removed 10 bases at V and 3 bases at J, leaving 12 bases unmatched.

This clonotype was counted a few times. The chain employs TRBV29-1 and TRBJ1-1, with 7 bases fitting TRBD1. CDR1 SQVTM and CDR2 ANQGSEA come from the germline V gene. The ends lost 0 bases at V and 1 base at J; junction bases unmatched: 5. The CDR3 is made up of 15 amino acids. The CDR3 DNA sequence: TGCAGCGTTGAAGAGACAGGGTCTACGAACACTGAAGCTTTCTTT. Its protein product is CSVEETGSTNTEAFF.

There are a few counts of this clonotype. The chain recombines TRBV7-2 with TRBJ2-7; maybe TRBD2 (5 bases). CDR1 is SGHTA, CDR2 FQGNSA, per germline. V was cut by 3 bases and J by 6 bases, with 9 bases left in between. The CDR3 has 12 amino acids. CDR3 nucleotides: TGTGCCAGCAGCTTTAGTCGGGGCGAGCAGTACTTC. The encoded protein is CASSFSRGEQYF.

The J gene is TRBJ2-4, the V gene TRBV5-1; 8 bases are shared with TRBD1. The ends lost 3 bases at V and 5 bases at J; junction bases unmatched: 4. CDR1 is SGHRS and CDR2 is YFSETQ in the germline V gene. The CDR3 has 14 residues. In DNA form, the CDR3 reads TGCGCCAGCAGCTCTGCACAGGGGGAAAACATTCAGTACTTC. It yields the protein CASSSAQGENIQYF.

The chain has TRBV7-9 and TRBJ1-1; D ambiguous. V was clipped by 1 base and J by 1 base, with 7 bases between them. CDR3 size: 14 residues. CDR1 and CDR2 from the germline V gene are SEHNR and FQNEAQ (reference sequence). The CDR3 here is CASSLEGWNTEAFF. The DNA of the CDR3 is TGTGCCAGCAGCTTAGAAGGCTGGAACACTGAAGCTTTCTTT.

The CDR3 DNA reads as TGTGCCAGTAGTATCCCAGCAGGGAACACTGAAGCTTTCTTT. This gives the protein CASSIPAGNTEAFF. The V call is TRBV19, the J call TRBJ1-1; D is ambiguous. The CDR3 consists of 14 residues. Trimming cost V 3 bases and J 1 base, with 9 bases left between them. Germline V gives CDR1 LNHDA, CDR2 SQIVND (reference sequence). Looking up the rest from reference TRBV19 and TRBJ1-1 gives the full variable domain: DGGITQSPKYLFRKEGQNVTLSCEQNLNHDAMYWYRQDPGQGLRLIYYSQIVNDFQKGDIAEGYSVSREKKESFPLTVTSAQKNPTAFYLCASSIPAGNTEAFFGQGTRLTVV.

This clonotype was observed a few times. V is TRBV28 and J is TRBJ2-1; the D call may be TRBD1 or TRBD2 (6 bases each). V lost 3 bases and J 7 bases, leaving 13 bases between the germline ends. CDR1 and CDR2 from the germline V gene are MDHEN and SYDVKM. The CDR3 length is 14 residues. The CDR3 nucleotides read TGTGCCAGCAGTTTTGGGGGGACAAAAAATGAGCAGTTCTTC. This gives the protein CASSFGGTKNEQFF.